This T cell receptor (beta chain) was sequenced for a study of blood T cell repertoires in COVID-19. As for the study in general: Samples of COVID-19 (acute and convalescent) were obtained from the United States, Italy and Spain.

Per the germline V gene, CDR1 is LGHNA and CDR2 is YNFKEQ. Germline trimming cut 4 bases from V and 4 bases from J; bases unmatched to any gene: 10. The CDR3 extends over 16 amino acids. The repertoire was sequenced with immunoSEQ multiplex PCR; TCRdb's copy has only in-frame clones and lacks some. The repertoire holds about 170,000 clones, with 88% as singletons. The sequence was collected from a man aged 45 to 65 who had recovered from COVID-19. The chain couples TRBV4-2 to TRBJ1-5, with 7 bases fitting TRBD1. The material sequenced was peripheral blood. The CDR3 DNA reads TGTGCCAGCAGCCCCTCGGCGACAGGGTGGAATCAGCCCCAGCATTTT. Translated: CASSPSATGWNQPQHF.